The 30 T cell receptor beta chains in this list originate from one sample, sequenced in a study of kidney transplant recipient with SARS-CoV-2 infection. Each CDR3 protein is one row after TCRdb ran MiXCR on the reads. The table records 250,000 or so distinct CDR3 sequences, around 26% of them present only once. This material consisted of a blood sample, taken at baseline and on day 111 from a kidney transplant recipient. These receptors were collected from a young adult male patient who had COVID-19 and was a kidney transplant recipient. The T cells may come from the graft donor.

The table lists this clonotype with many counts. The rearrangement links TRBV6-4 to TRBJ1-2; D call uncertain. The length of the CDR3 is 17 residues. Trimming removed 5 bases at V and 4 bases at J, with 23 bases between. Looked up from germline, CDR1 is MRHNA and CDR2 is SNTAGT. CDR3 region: CASSSPSSHGKTYGYTF. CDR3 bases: TGTGCCAGCAGTTCTCCAAGCTCACACGGAAAGACCTATGGCTACACCTTC.

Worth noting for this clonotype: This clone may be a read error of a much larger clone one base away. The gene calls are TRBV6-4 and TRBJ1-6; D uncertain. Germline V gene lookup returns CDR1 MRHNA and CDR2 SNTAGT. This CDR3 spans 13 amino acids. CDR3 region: CAGSEIENSPLHF. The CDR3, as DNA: TGTGCCGGCAGTGAAATCGAGAATTCACCCCTCCACTTT.

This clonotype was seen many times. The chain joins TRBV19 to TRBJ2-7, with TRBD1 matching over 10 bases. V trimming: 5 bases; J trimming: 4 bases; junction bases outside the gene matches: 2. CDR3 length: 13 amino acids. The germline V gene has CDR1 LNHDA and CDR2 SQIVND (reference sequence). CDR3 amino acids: CASSAGQGYEQYF. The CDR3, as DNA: TGTGCCAGTAGTGCGGGACAGGGGTACGAGCAGTACTTC. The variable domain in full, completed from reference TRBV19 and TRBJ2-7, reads DGGITQSPKYLFRKEGQNVTLSCEQNLNHDAMYWYRQDPGQGLRLIYYSQIVNDFQKGDIAEGYSVSREKKESFPLTVTSAQKNPTAFYLCASSAGQGYEQYFGPGTRLTVT.

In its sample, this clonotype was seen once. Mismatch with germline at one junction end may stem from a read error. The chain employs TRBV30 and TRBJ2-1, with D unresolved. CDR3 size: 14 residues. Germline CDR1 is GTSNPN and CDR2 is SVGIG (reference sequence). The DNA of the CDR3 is TGTGCCGGTTGGAACAAACTCTCCTACAATGAGCAGCTCTTC. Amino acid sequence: CAGWNKLSYNEQLF.

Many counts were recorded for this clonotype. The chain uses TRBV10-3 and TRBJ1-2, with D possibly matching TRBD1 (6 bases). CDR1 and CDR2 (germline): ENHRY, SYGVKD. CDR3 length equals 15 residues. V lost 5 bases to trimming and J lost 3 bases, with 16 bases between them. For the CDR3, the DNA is TGTGCCATCAGTATAGGACGAGGGGGGGACTATGGCTACACCTTC. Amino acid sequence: CAISIGRGGDYGYTF.

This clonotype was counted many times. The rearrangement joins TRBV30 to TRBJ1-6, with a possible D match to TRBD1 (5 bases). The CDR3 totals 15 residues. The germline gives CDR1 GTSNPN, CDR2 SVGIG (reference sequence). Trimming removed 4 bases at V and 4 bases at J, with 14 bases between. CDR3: CAWKDPGRYNSPLHF. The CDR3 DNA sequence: TGTGCCTGGAAGGATCCGGGACGGTATAATTCACCCCTCCACTTT.

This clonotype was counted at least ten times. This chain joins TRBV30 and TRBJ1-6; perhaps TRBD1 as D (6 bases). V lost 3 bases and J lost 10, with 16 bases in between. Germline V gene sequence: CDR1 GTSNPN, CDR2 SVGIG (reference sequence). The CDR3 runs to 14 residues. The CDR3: CAWRGAGFASPLHF. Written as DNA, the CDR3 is TGTGCCTGGAGGGGGGCAGGGTTCGCCTCACCCCTCCACTTT.

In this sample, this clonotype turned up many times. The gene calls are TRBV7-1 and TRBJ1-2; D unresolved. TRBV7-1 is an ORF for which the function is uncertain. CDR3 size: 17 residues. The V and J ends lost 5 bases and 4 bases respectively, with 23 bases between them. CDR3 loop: CASSLGGHEGKTYGYTF. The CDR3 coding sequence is TGTGCCAGCAGCCTAGGTGGTCACGAGGGAAAGACCTATGGCTACACCTTC.

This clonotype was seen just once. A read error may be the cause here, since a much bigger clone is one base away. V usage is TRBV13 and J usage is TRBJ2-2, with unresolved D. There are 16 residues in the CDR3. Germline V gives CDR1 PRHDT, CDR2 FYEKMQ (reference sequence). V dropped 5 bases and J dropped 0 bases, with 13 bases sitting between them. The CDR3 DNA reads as TGTGCCAGCAGCCGATATAAGTCTTCGAACACCGGGGAGCTGTTTTTT. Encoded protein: CASSRYKSSNTGELFF.

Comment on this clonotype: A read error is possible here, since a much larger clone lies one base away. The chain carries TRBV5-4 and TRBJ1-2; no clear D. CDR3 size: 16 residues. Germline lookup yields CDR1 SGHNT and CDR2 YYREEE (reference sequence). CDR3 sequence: CASSFRVPGKTYGYAF. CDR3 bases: TGTGCCAGCTCGTTTCGCGTACCAGGAAAGACCTATGGCTACGCCTTC. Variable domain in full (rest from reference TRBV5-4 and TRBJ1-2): ETGVTQSPTHLIKTRGQQVTLRCSSQSGHNTVSWYQQALGQGPQFIFQYYREEENGRGNFPPRFSGLQFPNYSSELNVNALELDDSALYLCASSFRVPGKTYGYAFGSGTRLTVV.

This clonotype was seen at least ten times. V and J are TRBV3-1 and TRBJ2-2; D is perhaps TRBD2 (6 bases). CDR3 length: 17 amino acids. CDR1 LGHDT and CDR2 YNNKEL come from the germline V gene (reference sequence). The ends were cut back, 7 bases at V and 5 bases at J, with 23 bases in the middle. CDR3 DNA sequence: TGTGCCAGCAACGGGAGTCCCATTTCAGGCTTGACCGGGGAGCTGTTTTTT. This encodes CASNGSPISGLTGELFF.

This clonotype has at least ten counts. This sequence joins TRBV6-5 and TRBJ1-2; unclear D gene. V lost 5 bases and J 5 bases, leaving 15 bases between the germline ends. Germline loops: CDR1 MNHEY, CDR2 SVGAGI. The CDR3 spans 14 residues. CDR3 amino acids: CASSQLPGDYGYTF. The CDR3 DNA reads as TGTGCCAGCAGTCAATTACCAGGAGATTATGGCTACACCTTC.

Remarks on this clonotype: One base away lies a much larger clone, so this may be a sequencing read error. The DNA for the CDR3 is TGTACCAGCAGTGAATCGATCGAAGGCTACACCTTC. It yields the protein CTSSESIEGYTF. J is TRBJ1-2 and V is TRBV25-1; no firm D call. CDR1 MGHDK and CDR2 SYGVNS come from the germline V gene. The CDR3 contains 12 residues.

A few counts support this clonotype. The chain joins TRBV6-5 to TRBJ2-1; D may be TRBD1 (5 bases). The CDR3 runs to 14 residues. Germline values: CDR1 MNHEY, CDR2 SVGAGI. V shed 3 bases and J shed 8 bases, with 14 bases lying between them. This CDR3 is CASSYGAASHEQFF. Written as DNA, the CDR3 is TGTGCCAGCAGTTATGGGGCGGCGAGTCATGAGCAGTTCTTC.

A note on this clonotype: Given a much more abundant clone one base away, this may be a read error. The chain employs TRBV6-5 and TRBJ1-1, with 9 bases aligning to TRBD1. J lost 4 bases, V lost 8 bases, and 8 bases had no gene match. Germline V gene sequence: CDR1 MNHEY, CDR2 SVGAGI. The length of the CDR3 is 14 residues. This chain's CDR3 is CASLQGAASTEAFF. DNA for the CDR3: TGTGCCAGCTTACAGGGGGCTGCCAGCACTGAAGCTTTCTTT.

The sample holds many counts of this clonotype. CDR3 region: CASSRPSDLGKTYGYTF. CDR3 nucleotides: TGTGCCAGCAGCCGGCCTTCCGATCTCGGAAAGACCTATGGCTACACCTTC. The chain links TRBV11-3 to TRBJ1-2; D is unclear. Germline V gene sequence: CDR1 SGHNT, CDR2 YENEEA. The CDR3 is 17 amino acids. V shed 5 bases and J shed 4 bases, with 23 bases lying between them.

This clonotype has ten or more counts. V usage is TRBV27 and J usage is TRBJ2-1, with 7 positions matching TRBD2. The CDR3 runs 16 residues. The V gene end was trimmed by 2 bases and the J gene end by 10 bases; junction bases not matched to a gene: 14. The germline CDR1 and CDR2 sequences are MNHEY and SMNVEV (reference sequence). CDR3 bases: TGTGCCAGCAGTTTACGCCTCTCAGCGGGAAGCTGGGAGCAGTTCTTC. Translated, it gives CASSLRLSAGSWEQFF.

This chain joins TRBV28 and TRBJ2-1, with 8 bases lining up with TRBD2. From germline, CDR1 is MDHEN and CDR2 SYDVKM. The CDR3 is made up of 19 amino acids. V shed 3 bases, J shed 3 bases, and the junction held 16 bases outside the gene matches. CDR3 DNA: TGTGCCAGCAGTTTGAGTTTACGGGAGGGGATGGGGGTCTACAATGAGCAGTTCTTC. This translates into CASSLSLREGMGVYNEQFF.

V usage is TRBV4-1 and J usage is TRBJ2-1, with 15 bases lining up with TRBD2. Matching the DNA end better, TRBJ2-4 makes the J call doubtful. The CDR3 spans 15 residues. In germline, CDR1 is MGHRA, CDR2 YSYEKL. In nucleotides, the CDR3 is TGCGCCAGCAGCCCCGGACTAGCGGGGGGGAACATTCAGTACTTC. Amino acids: CASSPGLAGGNIQYF.

The CDR3 DNA sequence: TGTGCCAGCAGCTTAGAAGGGTTAGAGACCCAGTACTTC. Protein sequence: CASSLEGLETQYF. The J gene is TRBJ2-5, the V gene TRBV7-6; no definite D call. This CDR3 region has 13 residues. CDR1 is SGHVS and CDR2 is FNYEAQ in the germline V gene. V was pared by 1 base and J by 4 bases, with 7 bases between.

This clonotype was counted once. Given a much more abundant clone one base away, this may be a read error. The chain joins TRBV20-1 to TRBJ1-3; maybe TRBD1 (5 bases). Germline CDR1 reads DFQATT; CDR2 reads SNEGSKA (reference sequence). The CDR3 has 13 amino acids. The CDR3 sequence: CSAVRGEGNTTYF. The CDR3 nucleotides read TGCAGTGCCGTGAGGGGCGAAGGAAACACCACATATTTT.

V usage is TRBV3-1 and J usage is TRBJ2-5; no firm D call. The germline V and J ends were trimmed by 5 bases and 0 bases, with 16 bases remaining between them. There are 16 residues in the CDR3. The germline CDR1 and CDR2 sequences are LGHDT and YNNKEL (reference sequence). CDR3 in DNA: TGTGCCAGCAGCGCAGGCTTAGCAGAGTACCAAGAGACCCAGTACTTC. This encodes CASSAGLAEYQETQYF.

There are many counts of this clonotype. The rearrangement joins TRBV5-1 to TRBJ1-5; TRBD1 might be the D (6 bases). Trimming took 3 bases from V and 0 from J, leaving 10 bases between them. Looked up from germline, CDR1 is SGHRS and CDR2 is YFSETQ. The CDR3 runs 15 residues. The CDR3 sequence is CASSWGPSSNQPQHF. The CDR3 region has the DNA TGCGCCAGCAGCTGGGGGCCCTCTAGCAATCAGCCCCAGCATTTT.

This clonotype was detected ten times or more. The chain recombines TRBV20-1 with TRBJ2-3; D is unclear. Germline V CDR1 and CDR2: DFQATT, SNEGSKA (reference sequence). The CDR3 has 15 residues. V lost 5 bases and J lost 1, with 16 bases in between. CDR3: CSAPPLRPGTDTQYF. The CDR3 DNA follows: TGCAGTGCTCCCCCCCTAAGACCAGGCACAGATACGCAGTATTTT.

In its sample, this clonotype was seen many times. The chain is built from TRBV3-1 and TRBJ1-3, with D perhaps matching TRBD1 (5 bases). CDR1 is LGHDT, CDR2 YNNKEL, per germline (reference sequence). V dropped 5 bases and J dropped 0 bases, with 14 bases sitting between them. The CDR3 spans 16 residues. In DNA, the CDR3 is TGTGCCAGCAGCGCTCGCAGGGACCACTCTGGAAACACCATATATTTT. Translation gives CASSARRDHSGNTIYF.

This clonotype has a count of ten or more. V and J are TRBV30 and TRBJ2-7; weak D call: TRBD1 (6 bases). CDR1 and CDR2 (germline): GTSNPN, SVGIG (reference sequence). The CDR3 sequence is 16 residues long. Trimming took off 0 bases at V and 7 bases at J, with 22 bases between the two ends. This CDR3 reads CAWSVRLGTLRMEQYF. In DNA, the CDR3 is TGTGCCTGGAGTGTACGGTTAGGGACACTACGAATGGAGCAGTACTTC.

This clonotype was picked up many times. Written as DNA, the CDR3 is TGTGCCAGCAGCACTACCCAGGGACAGGGGATGAATTCACCCCTCCACTTT. This encodes CASSTTQGQGMNSPLHF. The rearrangement links TRBV9 to TRBJ1-6; 10 positions agree with TRBD1. Looked up from germline, CDR1 is SGDLS and CDR2 is YYNGEE. The length of the CDR3 is 17 residues. V was pared by 4 bases and J by 7 bases, with 11 bases of the junction left unmatched.

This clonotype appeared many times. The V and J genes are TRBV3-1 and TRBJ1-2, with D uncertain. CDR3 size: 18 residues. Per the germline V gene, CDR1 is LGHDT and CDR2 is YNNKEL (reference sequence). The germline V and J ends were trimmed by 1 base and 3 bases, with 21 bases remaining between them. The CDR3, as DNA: TGTGCCAGCAGCCAAGTTTTGTGGGTTGGCCGGGCGGACTATGGCTACACCTTC. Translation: CASSQVLWVGRADYGYTF.

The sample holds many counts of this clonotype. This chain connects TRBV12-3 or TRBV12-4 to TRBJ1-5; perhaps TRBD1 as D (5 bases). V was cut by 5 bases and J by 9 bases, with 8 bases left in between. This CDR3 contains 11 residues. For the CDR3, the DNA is TGTGCCAGCAGTCCGGGGGGGCCCCAGCATTTT. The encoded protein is CASSPGGPQHF.

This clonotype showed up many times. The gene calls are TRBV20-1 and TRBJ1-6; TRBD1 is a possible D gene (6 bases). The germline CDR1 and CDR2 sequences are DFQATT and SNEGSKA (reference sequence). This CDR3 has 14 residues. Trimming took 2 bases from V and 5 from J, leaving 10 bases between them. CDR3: CSARQGSNNSPLHF. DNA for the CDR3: TGCAGTGCTAGACAGGGGTCGAATAATTCACCCCTCCACTTT.